Listed below are T cell receptor beta chains from one sample, sequenced in a study of CD8+CD57+ T cells in acquired aplastic anemia. TCRdb re-called the reads through MiXCR, storing one row per CDR3 protein. This table has 98,000 or so distinct CDR3 sequences, around 53% appearing once. The sample consisted of sorted CD4+, CD8+, or CD8+CD57+ T cells (not recorded which) from PBMCs. These receptors all stem from a human donor in good health, serving as a control. The CDR3 runs from the conserved cysteine through the conserved F or W. The D gene is left open where the match is weak. The size entry is marked missing in some rows and otherwise reads once, few, many or a size class.

D	size	V	J	DNA	CDR3
.	.	TRBV13	TRBJ1-1	TGTGCCAGCAGCTGGGATAGGAGCGAAGGGCTGACTGAAGCTTTCTTT	CASSWDRSEGLTEAFF
.	.	TRBV4-2	TRBJ2-2	TGTGCCAGCAGCCCAACAGGGTTATCAGGGGAGCTGTTTTTT	CASSPTGLSGELFF
.	.	TRBV24-1	TRBJ2-3	TGTGCCACCAGTGGGGCGTGGGGGGGCACAGATACGCAGTATTTT	CATSGAWGGTDTQYF
.	many	TRBV6-5	TRBJ1-1	TGTGCCAGCAGTTACGACCTGGGAGACATGAACACTGAAGCTTTCTTT	CASSYDLGDMNTEAFF
.	many	TRBV27	TRBJ1-2	TGTGCCAGCAGTTTATCGTCAGGGGAAATTAACTATGGCTACACCTTC	CASSLSSGEINYGYTF
TRBD1	.	TRBV11-1	TRBJ2-7	TGTGCCAGCAGCTTATGGACTGTGAATGACAGGGATTTTTTGACCTACGAGCAGTACTTC	CASSLWTVNDRDFLTYEQYF
TRBD1	.	TRBV11-2	TRBJ2-7	TGTGCCAGCAGCTTAGGGACGGGACAGGGTTACTACGAGCAGTACTTC	CASSLGTGQGYYEQYF
.	many	TRBV9	TRBJ2-7	TGTGCCAGCAGCGGTCATGCAGGGGAGGGCGAGCAGTACTTC	CASSGHAGEGEQYF
TRBD2	.	TRBV6-2/TRBV6-3	TRBJ2-3	TGTGCCAGCTGTTACGGGACCTCTAGCGGGGGGGGTCCAGATACGCAGTATTTT	CASCYGTSSGGGPDTQYF
.	many	TRBV11-2	TRBJ1-5	TGTGCCAGCAGCTTGACGGACAATCAGCCCCAGCATTTT	CASSLTDNQPQHF
TRBD1	.	TRBV10-2	TRBJ1-4	TGCGCCAGCAATCTCGAGCGAGGACAGGGACCAACTAATGAAAAACTGTTTTTT	CASNLERGQGPTNEKLFF
TRBD1	.	TRBV16	TRBJ1-1	TGTGCCAGCACCCAAGGGGACAGGGAGAACACTGAAGCTTTCTTT	CASTQGDRENTEAFF
TRBD1	.	TRBV25-1	TRBJ2-7	TGTGCCAGCAGTGGGGGGGCAGGGGGCACCACCTACGAGCAGTACTTC	CASSGGAGGTTYEQYF
TRBD2	many	TRBV5-1	TRBJ2-7	TGCGCCAGCAGCTCGGGACTAGCCCCTTCGTACGAGCAGTACTTC	CASSSGLAPSYEQYF